Included here is one T cell receptor (beta chain) sequence, with context. Its antigen remains unidentified. Base qualities are not provided; no much larger clone lies one nucleotide away. The data were taken from a study of blood T cell repertoires in COVID-19 (TCRdb year 2020). For the study in its entirety: Samples from collaborators originated in the United States, Italy and Spain and spanned both the acute and convalescent phases of COVID-19. HLA class I and class II types, where available, came from metadata supplied by the sample provider rather than from assay-based typing. The sample metadata nearly always contained a de-identified subject ID, COVID-19 status, age in years and sex. A freely available public database, intended as a resource for researchers studying the immune response to SARS-CoV-2, is where the repertoires were released. Subjects who had been exposed to COVID-19, were actively infected with it, or had recovered from it provided the deeply sampled blood TCRbeta repertoires that made up the dataset. The prospective study material was composed of cDNA or gDNA derived from T cells, B-cell-depleted T cells, or PBMCs. Samples were obtained from the ongoing ImmuneRACE study (first 160 participants) and from over 1,000 subjects provided by 6 global collaborators. Overall study outcomes, separate from this receptor: The amount of clinical and demographic metadata varied by source and participant and was provided uncurated.

TCRbeta CDR3 regions were amplified from genomic DNA using the immunoSEQ Assay, a bias-controlled multiplex PCR. The original methods were these. Within the assay, amplification of reference gene primers was used to estimate how many nucleated cells each sample contained. To quantify the absolute abundance of each unique TCRbeta CDR3 rearrangement, sequence reads were collapsed and filtered. Productive Simpson clonality was computed per sample as the square root of Simpson's diversity index over productive rearrangements. TCRdb re-hosts the immuneACCESS table, in-frame sequences only. Its copies lack some clones; in the studies checked, an unresolved V gene accounts for under half of them, and the cause for the rest is not known. That table gives V, J and clone size, and the DNA gave D and trimming. The sample yields 82,000 or so clones; 80% to 90% were counted once. Approximately 1.2% of the sample goes to the ten largest clones.

Measured from the cysteine to the phenylalanine, the CDR3 is 15 residues long. Only the CDR3 portion is preserved as DNA: 45 bases, with reading frame beginning at the first base. A distance of 19 bases separates the germline ends of V and J, which lose 6 bases and 2 bases respectively. From a lookup of the germline V gene (reference sequence), CDR1 and CDR2 are GTSNPN and SVGIG. In the prospective study, participants were about 18 to 100 years old, resided in 24 geographic areas of the United States, and were enrolled through a virtual design. Cohort assignment in the prospective study relied on participant-reported clinical history from a screening survey and a study questionnaire. Mobile phlebotomists in the prospective study collected whole blood, serum and a nasopharyngeal or oropharyngeal swab from every participant. Additional blood draws and questionnaires over an approximately 2-month period could optionally be provided by prospective study participants. Before DNA extraction, prospective study blood samples were shipped either frozen or at room temperature.

The chain joins TRBV30 to TRBJ1-2; the D gene is perhaps TRBD1, on 5 matching bases. Sequencing was carried out using PBMCs or T cells enriched from blood (not recorded which). The clonotype originates from a woman between 45 and 60 years old with acute COVID-19. The DNA is TGTGCCTGTAAGAGAAGCGGGCAGGGCAACTATGGCTACACCTTC. Its protein product is CACKRSGQGNYGYTF.